Only one count was recorded for the clone carrying this T cell receptor (beta chain). Its antigen is currently unknown. This specimen belongs to a study of T cell repertoires in cytomegalovirus infection. Whole-study context: Shared public TCR beta signatures pointed to both CMV infection and a matching HLA type.

TCRdb reprocessed the reads via MiXCR and lists one record per CDR3 protein. The repertoire holds some 450,000 distinct CDR3 sequences, with 30% to 40% as singletons. Study-level findings and limits: CMV carriers with the relevant HLA were identified by cumulative public TCR beta family frequency. Dominating the ex vivo response were TCR beta clonotypes that were CMV-specific and HLA-C-restricted.

The CDR3 is 16 residues long. In germline, CDR1 is MNHNY, CDR2 SVGAGI (reference sequence). V was shortened by 5 bases and J by 0 bases, with 11 bases between the two germline ends. The chain uses TRBV6-6 and TRBJ2-6; no clear D. The sample consisted of PBMCs. The TCR originated in a human donor in good health (CMV status not recorded). Some clones in this sample may be carry-over from other donors' samples. The CDR3 sequence is CASSVLGGSGANVLTF. Written as DNA, the CDR3 is TGTGCCAGCAGTGTCCTAGGTGGCTCTGGGGCCAACGTCCTGACTTTC.